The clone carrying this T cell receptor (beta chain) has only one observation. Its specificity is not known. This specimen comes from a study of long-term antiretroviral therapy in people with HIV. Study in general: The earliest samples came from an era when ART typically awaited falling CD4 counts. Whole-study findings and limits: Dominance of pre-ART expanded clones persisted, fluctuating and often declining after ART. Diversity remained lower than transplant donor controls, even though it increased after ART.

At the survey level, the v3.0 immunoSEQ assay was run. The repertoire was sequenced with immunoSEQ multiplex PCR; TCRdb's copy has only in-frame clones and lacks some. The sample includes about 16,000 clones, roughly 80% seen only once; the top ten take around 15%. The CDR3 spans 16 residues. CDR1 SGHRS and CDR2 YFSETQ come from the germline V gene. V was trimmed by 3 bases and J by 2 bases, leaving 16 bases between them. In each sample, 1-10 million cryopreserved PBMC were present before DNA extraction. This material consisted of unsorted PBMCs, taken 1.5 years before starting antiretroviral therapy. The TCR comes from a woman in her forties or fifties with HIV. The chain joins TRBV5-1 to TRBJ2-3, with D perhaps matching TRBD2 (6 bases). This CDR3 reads CASSSHGGYPTDTQYF. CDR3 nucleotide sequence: TGCGCCAGCAGCTCCCACGGGGGTTATCCCACAGATACGCAGTATTTT.